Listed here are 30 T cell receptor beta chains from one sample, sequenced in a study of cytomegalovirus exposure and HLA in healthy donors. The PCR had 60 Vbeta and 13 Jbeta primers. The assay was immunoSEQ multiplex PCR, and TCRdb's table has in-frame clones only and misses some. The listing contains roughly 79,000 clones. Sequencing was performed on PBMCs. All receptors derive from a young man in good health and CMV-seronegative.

For the CDR3, the DNA is TGTGCCAGCAACGGACAGGGGAACACTGAAGCTTTCTTT. This gives the protein CASNGQGNTEAFF. The gene calls are TRBV6-5 and TRBJ1-1, with 8 bases identical to TRBD1. The V gene end was trimmed by 7 bases and the J gene end by 1 base; junction bases not matched to a gene: 2. CDR1 and CDR2 (germline): MNHEY, SVGAGI. This CDR3 is built from 13 residues.

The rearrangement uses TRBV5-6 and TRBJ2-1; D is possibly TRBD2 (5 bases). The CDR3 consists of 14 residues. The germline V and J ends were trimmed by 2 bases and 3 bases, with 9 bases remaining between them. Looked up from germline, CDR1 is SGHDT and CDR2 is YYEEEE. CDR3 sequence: CASSFRGYYNEQFF. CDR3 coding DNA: TGTGCCAGCAGCTTTCGGGGATACTACAATGAGCAGTTCTTC.

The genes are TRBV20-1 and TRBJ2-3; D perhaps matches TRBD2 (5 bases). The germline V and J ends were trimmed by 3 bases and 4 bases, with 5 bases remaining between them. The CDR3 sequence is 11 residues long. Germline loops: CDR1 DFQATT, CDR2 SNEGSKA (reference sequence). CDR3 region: CSARRADTQYF. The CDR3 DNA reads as TGCAGTGCTAGGAGGGCAGATACGCAGTATTTT.

DNA for the CDR3: TGCGCCAGCACCCAACTGACTAGCGGGAGTTCTAGTGAGCAGTTCTTC. Translation gives CASTQLTSGSSSEQFF. The V gene is TRBV5-1, the J gene TRBJ2-1, with 12 bases matching TRBD2. Germline trimming cut 6 bases from V and 9 bases from J; bases unmatched to any gene: 13. This CDR3 is 16 amino acids long. Looked up from germline, CDR1 is SGHRS and CDR2 is YFSETQ.

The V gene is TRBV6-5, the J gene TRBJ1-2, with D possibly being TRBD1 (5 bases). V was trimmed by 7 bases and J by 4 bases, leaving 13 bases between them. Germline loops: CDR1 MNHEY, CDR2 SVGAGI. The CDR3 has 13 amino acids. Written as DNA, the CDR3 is TGTGCCAGCAAAAAGACAGCTTCCTATGGCTACACCTTC. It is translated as CASKKTASYGYTF.

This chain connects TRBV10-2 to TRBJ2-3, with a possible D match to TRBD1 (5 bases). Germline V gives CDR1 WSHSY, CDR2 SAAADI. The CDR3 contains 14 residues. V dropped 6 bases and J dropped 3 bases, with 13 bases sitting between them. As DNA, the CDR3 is TGCGCCAGCAGAGTGGGGCGAAGTACAGATACGCAGTATTTT. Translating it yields CASRVGRSTDTQYF.

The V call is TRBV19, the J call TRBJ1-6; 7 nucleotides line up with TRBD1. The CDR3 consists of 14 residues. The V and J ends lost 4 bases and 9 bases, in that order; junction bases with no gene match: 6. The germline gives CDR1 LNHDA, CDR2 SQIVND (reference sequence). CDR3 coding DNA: TGTGCCAGTAGTACCCGGGACAGCAGTTCACCCCTCCACTTT. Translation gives CASSTRDSSSPLHF.

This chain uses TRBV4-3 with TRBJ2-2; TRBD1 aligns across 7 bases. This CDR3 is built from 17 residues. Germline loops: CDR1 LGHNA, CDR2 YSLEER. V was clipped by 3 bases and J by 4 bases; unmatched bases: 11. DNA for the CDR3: TGCGCCAGCAGCCACGAACCCAGGACAGGTTCCACCGGGGAGCTGTTTTTT. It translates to CASSHEPRTGSTGELFF.

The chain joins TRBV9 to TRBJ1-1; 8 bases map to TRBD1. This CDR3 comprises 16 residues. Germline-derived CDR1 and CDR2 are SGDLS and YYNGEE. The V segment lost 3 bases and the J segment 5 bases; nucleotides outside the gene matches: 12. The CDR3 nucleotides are TGTGCCAGCAGCGGAGGATCAGGGGGCGCGGATACTGAAGCTTTCTTT. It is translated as CASSGGSGGADTEAFF.

The CDR3 is CASSLLAGNTGELFF. DNA of the CDR3: TGCGCCAGCAGCTTACTAGCGGGAAACACCGGGGAGCTGTTTTTT. The chain carries TRBV5-1 and TRBJ2-2, with 10 bases that match TRBD2. The V gene's germline CDR1 is SGHRS and CDR2 YFSETQ. Trimming at V came to 2 bases and at J to 2 bases, leaving 0 bases not matched to a gene. This CDR3 spans 15 amino acids.

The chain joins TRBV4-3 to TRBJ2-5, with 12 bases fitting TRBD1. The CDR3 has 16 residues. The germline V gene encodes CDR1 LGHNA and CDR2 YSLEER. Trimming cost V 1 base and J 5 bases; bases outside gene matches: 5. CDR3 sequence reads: CASSQGAGQGAETQYF. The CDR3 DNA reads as TGCGCCAGCAGCCAAGGGGCGGGACAGGGGGCTGAGACCCAGTACTTC.

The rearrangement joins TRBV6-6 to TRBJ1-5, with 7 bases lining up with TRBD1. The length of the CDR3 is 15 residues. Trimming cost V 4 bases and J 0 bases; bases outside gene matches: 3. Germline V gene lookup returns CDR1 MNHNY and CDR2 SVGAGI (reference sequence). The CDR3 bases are TGTGCCAGCAGTTCGGGACAGTATAGCAATCAGCCCCAGCATTTT. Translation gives CASSSGQYSNQPQHF.

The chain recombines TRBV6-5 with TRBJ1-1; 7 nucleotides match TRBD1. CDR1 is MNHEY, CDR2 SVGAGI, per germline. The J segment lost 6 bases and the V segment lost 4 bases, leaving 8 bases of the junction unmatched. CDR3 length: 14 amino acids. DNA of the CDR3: TGTGCCAGCAGTTGGCGACAGGGTTCCGCTGAAGCTTTCTTT. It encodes CASSWRQGSAEAFF.

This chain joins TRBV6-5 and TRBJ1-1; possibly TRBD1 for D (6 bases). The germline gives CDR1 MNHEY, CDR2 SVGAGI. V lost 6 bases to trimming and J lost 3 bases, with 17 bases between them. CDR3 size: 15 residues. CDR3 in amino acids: CASSPSQGWDTEAFF. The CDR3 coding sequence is TGTGCCAGCAGCCCCTCGCAGGGGTGGGACACTGAAGCTTTCTTT.

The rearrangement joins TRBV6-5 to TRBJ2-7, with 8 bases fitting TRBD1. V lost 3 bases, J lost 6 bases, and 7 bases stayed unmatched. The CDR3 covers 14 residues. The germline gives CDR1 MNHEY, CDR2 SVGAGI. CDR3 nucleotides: TGTGCCAGCAGTTATACGGCAGGGGGCGGCGAGCAGTACTTC. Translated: CASSYTAGGGEQYF.

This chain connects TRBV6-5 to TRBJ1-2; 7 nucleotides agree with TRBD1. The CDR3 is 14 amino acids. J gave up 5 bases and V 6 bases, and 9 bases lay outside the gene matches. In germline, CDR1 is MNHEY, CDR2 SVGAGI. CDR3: CASRPGTELYGYTF. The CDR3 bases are TGTGCCAGCAGACCCGGGACAGAACTTTATGGCTACACCTTC.

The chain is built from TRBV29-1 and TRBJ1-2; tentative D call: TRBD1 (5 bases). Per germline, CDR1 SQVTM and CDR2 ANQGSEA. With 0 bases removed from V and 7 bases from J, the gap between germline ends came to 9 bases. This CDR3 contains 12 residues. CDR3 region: CSVEDSGLGYTF. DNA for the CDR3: TGCAGCGTTGAAGATTCAGGGCTTGGCTACACCTTC.

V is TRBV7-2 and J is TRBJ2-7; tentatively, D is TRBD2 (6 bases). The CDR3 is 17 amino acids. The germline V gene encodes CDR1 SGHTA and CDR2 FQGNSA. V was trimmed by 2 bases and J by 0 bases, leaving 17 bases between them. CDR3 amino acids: CASSLRRGRPGSYEQYF. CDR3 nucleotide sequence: TGTGCCAGCAGCTTAAGGAGGGGTAGGCCAGGCTCCTACGAGCAGTACTTC.

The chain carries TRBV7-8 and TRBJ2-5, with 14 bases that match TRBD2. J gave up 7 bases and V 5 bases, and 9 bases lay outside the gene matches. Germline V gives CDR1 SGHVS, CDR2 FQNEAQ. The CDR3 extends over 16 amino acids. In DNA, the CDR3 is TGTGCCAGCAGCGTCGGACTAGCGGGGGGCCGGGTGACCCAGTACTTC. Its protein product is CASSVGLAGGRVTQYF.

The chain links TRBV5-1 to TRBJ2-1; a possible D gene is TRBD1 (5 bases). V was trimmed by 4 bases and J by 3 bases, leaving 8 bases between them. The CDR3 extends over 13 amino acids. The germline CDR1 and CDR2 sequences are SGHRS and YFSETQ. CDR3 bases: TGCGCCAGCAGCGGGGCGAGCTACAATGAGCAGTTCTTC. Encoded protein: CASSGASYNEQFF.

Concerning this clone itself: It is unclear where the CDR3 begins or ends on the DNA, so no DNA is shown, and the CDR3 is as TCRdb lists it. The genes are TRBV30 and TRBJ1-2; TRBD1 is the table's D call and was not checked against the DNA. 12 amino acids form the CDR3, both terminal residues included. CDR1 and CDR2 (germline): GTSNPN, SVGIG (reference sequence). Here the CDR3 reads CACPQVAGGSTF.

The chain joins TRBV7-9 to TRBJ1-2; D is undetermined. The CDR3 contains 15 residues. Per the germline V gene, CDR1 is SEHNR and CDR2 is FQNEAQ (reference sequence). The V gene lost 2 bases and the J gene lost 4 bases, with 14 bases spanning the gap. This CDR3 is CASSLLREGSYGYTF. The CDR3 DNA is TGTGCCAGCAGCTTATTAAGGGAGGGCTCCTATGGCTACACCTTC. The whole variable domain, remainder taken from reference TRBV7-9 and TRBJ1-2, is DTGVSQNPRHKITKRGQNVTFRCDPISEHNRLYWYRQTLGQGPEFLTYFQNEAQLEKSRLLSDRFSAERPKGSFSTLEIQRTEQGDSAMYLCASSLLREGSYGYTFGSGTRLTVV.

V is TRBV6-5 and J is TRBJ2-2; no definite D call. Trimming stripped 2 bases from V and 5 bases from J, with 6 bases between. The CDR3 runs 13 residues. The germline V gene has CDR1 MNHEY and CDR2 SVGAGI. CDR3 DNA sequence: TGTGCCAGCAGTTACCTCGGGACCGGGGAGCTGTTTTTT. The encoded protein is CASSYLGTGELFF.

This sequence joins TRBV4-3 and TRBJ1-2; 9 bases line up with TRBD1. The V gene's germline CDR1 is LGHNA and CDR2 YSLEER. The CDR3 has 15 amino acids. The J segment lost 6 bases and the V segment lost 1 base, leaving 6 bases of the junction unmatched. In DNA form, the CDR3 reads TGCGCCAGCAGCCAAGGGGCCGACAGGGGGGATGGCTACACCTTC. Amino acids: CASSQGADRGDGYTF.

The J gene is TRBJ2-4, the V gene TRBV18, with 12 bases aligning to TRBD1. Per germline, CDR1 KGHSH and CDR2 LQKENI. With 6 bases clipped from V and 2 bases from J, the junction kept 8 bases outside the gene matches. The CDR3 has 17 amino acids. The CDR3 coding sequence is TGTGCCAGCTCCCCCACCGGGACAGGGGGCTCCAAAAACATTCAGTACTTC. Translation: CASSPTGTGGSKNIQYF.

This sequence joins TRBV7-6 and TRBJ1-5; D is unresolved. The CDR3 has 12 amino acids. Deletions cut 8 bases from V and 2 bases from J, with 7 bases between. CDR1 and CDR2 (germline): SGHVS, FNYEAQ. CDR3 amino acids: CASSSGNQPQHF. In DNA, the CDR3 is TGTGCCAGCTCCTCCGGCAATCAGCCCCAGCATTTT.

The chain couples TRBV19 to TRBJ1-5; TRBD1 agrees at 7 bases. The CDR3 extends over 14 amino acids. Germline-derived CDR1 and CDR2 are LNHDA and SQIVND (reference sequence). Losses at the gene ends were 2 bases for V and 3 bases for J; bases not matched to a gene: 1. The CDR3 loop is CASSITGANQPQHF. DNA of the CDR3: TGTGCCAGTAGTATAACAGGGGCCAATCAGCCCCAGCATTTT.

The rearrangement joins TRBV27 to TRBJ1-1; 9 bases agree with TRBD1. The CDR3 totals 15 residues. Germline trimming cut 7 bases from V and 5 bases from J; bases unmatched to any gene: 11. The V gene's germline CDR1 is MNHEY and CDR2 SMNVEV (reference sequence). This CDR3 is CASTYGQGWETEAFF. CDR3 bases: TGTGCCAGCACCTACGGACAGGGGTGGGAGACTGAAGCTTTCTTT.

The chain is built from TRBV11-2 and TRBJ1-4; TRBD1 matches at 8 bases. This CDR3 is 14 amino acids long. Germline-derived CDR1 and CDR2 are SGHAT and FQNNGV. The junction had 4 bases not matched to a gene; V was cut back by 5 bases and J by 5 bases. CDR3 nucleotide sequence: TGTGCCAGCAGCATGGACAGGGTGAATGAAAAACTGTTTTTT. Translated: CASSMDRVNEKLFF. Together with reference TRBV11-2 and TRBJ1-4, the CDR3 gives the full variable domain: EAGVAQSPRYKIIEKRQSVAFWCNPISGHATLYWYQQILGQGPKLLIQFQNNGVVDDSQLPKDRFSAERLKGVDSTLKIQPAKLEDSAVYLCASSMDRVNEKLFFGSGTQLSVL.

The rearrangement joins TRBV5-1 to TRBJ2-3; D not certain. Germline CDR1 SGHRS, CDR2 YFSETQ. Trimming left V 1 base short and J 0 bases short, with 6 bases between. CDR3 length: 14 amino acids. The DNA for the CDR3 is TGCGCCAGCAGCTTGTTCCTGAGCACAGATACGCAGTATTTT. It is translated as CASSLFLSTDTQYF.